One and the same sample provided the 12 T cell receptor beta chains below, sequenced in a study of regulatory T cells in long-lasting Graves disease. Libraries of TCR beta came from iRepertoire HTBI primers plus Arm-PCR of CDR3 regions. TCRdb re-called the multiplex PCR reads through MiXCR, storing one row per CDR3 protein. Of roughly 300,000 distinct CDR3 sequences listed, around a fifth are singletons. Time point of the sample: persistent/refractory GD, antithyroid drugs over 5 years with positive TRAb. Generation of the TCR library employed RNA extracted from PBMCs. The sequencing here drew on peripheral blood mononuclear cells (PBMCs), taken when the disease was refractory, from a patient treated with antithyroid drugs. These receptors were obtained from a female donor with Graves disease.

V gene TRBV24-1 combines with J gene TRBJ2-1; 8 bases are a match to TRBD1. Trimming cost V 4 bases and J 6 bases; bases outside gene matches: 1. The CDR3 is made up of 13 amino acids. Germline V gene data show CDR1 as KGHDR and CDR2 as SFDVKD. CDR3 in DNA: TGTGCCACCAGTGAGACAGGGGTCAATGAGCAGTTCTTC. This encodes CATSETGVNEQFF.

Note on this clonotype: At one of its ends the junction is not consistent with the germline gene, which may arise from a read error. V is TRBV10-1 and J is TRBJ1-3, with D possibly matching TRBD1 (5 bases). The CDR3 is made up of 14 amino acids. Germline V gene sequence: CDR1 WNHNN, CDR2 SYGVQD (reference sequence). In DNA, the CDR3 is TGCGCCAGCAGCCGACAGACCTCTGGAAACACCATGTATTTT. Residues: CASSRQTSGNTMYF.

Many counts were recorded for this clonotype. The V gene is TRBV5-1, the J gene TRBJ2-7; D possibly corresponds to TRBD2 (6 bases). The V end lost 4 bases, the J end lost 3 bases, and 17 bases lay between the germline ends. The CDR3 consists of 15 residues. The germline CDR1 and CDR2 sequences are SGHRS and YFSETQ. This CDR3 reads CASSARDSTFYEQYF. The CDR3 bases are TGCGCCAGCAGCGCTCGGGACTCAACATTCTACGAGCAGTACTTC.

This clonotype showed up just a few times. This chain joins TRBV5-1 and TRBJ2-5; no reliable D call. The CDR3 covers 14 residues. Per germline, CDR1 SGHRS and CDR2 YFSETQ. V was pared by 0 bases and J by 2 bases, with 8 bases between. The CDR3 loop is CASSLDDLQETQYF. DNA for the CDR3: TGCGCCAGCAGCTTGGACGACTTACAAGAGACCCAGTACTTC.

Written as DNA, the CDR3 is TGTGCCAGCAGCGAGCCGCGGCTAGCGGACTACACCGGGGAGCTGTTTTTT. Amino acid sequence: CASSEPRLADYTGELFF. The chain has TRBV6-1 and TRBJ2-2; 7 positions agree with TRBD2. J was trimmed by 3 bases and V by 6 bases; bases with no gene match: 13. In germline, CDR1 is MNHNS, CDR2 SASEGT. The CDR3 contains 17 residues.

About this clonotype itself: This may be a read error, as it is one base from a much larger clone. The genes are TRBV11-2 and TRBJ1-2; TRBD1 matches at 8 bases. Germline V gene lookup returns CDR1 SGHAT and CDR2 FQNNGV. The CDR3 is made up of 14 amino acids. CDR3 nucleotide sequence: TGTGCCAGCAGCTTAGGGACAGGGCCGGGATTTTACGCCTTC. Its translation: CASSLGTGPGFYAF.

There are a few counts of this clonotype. The V call is TRBV20-1, the J call TRBJ2-7; D not certain. Germline CDR1 is DFQATT and CDR2 is SNEGSKA (reference sequence). The CDR3 covers 13 residues. The ends were cut back, 0 bases at V and 0 bases at J, with 6 bases in the middle. The CDR3 region has the DNA TGCAGTGCTAGAGAGCAGTCCTCCTACGAGCAGTACTTC. It translates to CSAREQSSYEQYF.

This clonotype was seen many times. The CDR3: CAIWRNLTF. CDR3 in DNA: TGTGCCATCTGGCGGAACTTAACCTTC. The gene calls are TRBV2 and TRBJ1-2; D gene unclear. Looked up from germline, CDR1 is SNHLY and CDR2 is FYNNEI. Deletions cut 10 bases from V and 14 bases from J, with 14 bases between. The CDR3 totals 9 residues.

V gene TRBV12-3 or TRBV12-4 combines with J gene TRBJ2-3; D gene unclear. V was trimmed by 1 base and J by 2 bases, leaving 13 bases between them. The CDR3 extends over 16 amino acids. In DNA form, the CDR3 reads TGTGCCAGCAGTTTAGTGGCAGCGTTTGTCACAGATACGCAGTATTTT. Its translation: CASSLVAAFVTDTQYF.

This chain uses TRBV20-1 with TRBJ1-1; 9 bases align to TRBD1. The V and J ends lost 5 bases and 0 bases, in that order; junction bases with no gene match: 4. The CDR3 consists of 14 residues. Germline values: CDR1 DFQATT, CDR2 SNEGSKA (reference sequence). This CDR3 reads CSAGQGRMNTEAFF. The CDR3 DNA reads as TGCAGTGCTGGACAGGGGCGCATGAACACTGAAGCTTTCTTT.

The V gene is TRBV7-2, the J gene TRBJ1-2; D ambiguous. V lost 4 bases, J lost 7 bases, and 10 bases lay in between. Germline V gene sequence: CDR1 SGHTA, CDR2 FQGNSA. The CDR3 totals 12 residues. Here the CDR3 DNA reads TGTGCCAGCAGCTCCCAGAGTATTGGCTACACCTTC. Translated: CASSSQSIGYTF.

V is TRBV3-1 and J is TRBJ1-6; 9 nucleotides agree with TRBD1. CDR3 size: 14 residues. V shed 5 bases and J 10 bases; nucleotides not matched to a gene: 6. Looked up from germline, CDR1 is LGHDT and CDR2 is YNNKEL (reference sequence). The CDR3 DNA reads as TGTGCCAGCAGCTCACAGGGGGCAAGATCACCCCTCCACTTT. Translation: CASSSQGARSPLHF.